The present T cell receptor beta chain was sequenced within a study of cytomegalovirus exposure and HLA in healthy donors. Study-level information: A preliminary data release comprised around 85 million unique TCRs obtained from HLA-typed donors.

This clone was counted once. Germline CDR1 KGHSH, CDR2 LQKENI. V lost 3 bases and J lost 6; bases outside the gene matches: 5. The CDR3 spans 16 residues. Vbeta (60) and Jbeta (13) primers were used in the PCR. Assay used: immunoSEQ multiplex PCR; TCRdb lists only in-frame clones, some missing. The sample has 150,000 to 200,000 clones; 75% are singletons. The TCR originated in a man aged 18-30 years in good health and CMV-seropositive. Sequenced: PBMCs. The chain couples TRBV18 to TRBJ2-3; 14 bases are a match to TRBD2. In DNA, the CDR3 is TGTGCCAGCTCACCGACTAGCGGGAGGGCCAGTGATACGCAGTATTTT. Its protein product is CASSPTSGRASDTQYF. The full variable domain, completed using reference TRBV18 and TRBJ2-3, is NAGVMQNPRHLVRRRGQEARLRCSPMKGHSHVYWYRQLPEEGLKFMVYLQKENIIDESGMPKERFSAEFPKEGPSILRIQQVVRGDSAAYFCASSPTSGRASDTQYFGPGTRLTVL.